What follows are 32 T cell receptor beta chains derived from one specimen sequenced in a study of cytomegalovirus exposure and HLA in healthy donors. Clones were read by immunoSEQ multiplex PCR, and TCRdb kept only the in-frame ones, dropping some. This table holds around 250,000 clones, 90% found once. The sequenced sample consisted of PBMCs. These receptors originate from a woman aged 25-40 years in good health and CMV-seronegative.

The chain is built from TRBV4-2 and TRBJ1-1; D is unresolved. Germline V gene lookup returns CDR1 LGHNA and CDR2 YNFKEQ. With 0 bases removed from V and 2 bases from J, the gap between germline ends came to 7 bases. CDR3 size: 14 residues. CDR3 amino acids: CASSQDWANTEAFF. The CDR3 DNA is TGTGCCAGCAGCCAAGACTGGGCCAACACTGAAGCTTTCTTT.

The CDR3 region is CASSLGGVEQYF. CDR3 DNA sequence: TGTGCCAGCAGCTTAGGGGGGGTCGAGCAGTACTTC. The V gene is TRBV11-3, the J gene TRBJ2-7, with D possibly matching TRBD2 (6 bases). CDR3 length: 12 residues. Trimming took off 1 base at V and 6 bases at J, with 7 bases between the two ends. The germline V gene has CDR1 SGHNT and CDR2 YENEEA.

This chain links TRBV11-2 with TRBJ1-1; 8 nucleotides align to TRBD1. J gave up 9 bases and V 3 bases, and 3 bases lay outside the gene matches. The CDR3 is 12 residues long. Per germline, CDR1 SGHAT and CDR2 FQNNGV. The CDR3 DNA reads as TGTGCCAGCAGCTTGGACAGGGTTCAAGCTTTCTTT. Protein sequence: CASSLDRVQAFF.

This clone was recorded once. V is TRBV18 and J is TRBJ2-3; D is uncertain. Germline-derived CDR1 and CDR2 are KGHSH and LQKENI. The CDR3 covers 15 residues. Trimming removed 7 bases from V and 1 base from J, with 15 bases in between. The CDR3 region is CASFYSGTGTDTQYF. The CDR3, as DNA: TGTGCCAGCTTCTATTCGGGCACCGGCACAGATACGCAGTATTTT. The variable domain in full, with the rest retrieved from reference TRBV18 and TRBJ2-3, is NAGVMQNPRHLVRRRGQEARLRCSPMKGHSHVYWYRQLPEEGLKFMVYLQKENIIDESGMPKERFSAEFPKEGPSILRIQQVVRGDSAAYFCASFYSGTGTDTQYFGPGTRLTVL.

The chain carries TRBV5-6 and TRBJ2-7, with 8 bases identical to TRBD1. This CDR3 is 18 amino acids long. V was clipped by 4 bases and J by 2 bases; unmatched bases: 17. The V gene's germline CDR1 is SGHDT and CDR2 YYEEEE. Here the CDR3 DNA reads TGTGCCAGCAGCGAGGATACCAAGACAGGGGACTTGCCCTACGAGCAGTACTTC. It yields the protein CASSEDTKTGDLPYEQYF.

This clone was observed once. This chain connects TRBV10-2 to TRBJ1-4; D remains ambiguous. CDR3 length: 16 residues. V lost 2 bases to trimming and J lost 3 bases, with 13 bases between them. Germline CDR1 is WSHSY and CDR2 is SAAADI. The CDR3, as DNA: TGCGCCAGCAGTGAGGGCCATCAGGTCCCTAATGAAAAACTGTTTTTT. Translation: CASSEGHQVPNEKLFF.

The CDR3 DNA reads as TGTGCCAGTAGTTCCCGGACTAGCGGGAACAACGAGCAGTACTTC. Translating it yields CASSSRTSGNNEQYF. This chain uses TRBV19 with TRBJ2-7; 12 bases are shared with TRBD2. Germline V gene lookup returns CDR1 LNHDA and CDR2 SQIVND (reference sequence). J was trimmed by 5 bases and V by 5 bases; bases with no gene match: 7. The length of the CDR3 is 15 residues. Drawing the rest from reference TRBV19 and TRBJ2-7, the complete variable domain is DGGITQSPKYLFRKEGQNVTLSCEQNLNHDAMYWYRQDPGQGLRLIYYSQIVNDFQKGDIAEGYSVSREKKESFPLTVTSAQKNPTAFYLCASSSRTSGNNEQYFGPGTRLTVT.

V usage is TRBV28 and J usage is TRBJ2-7; D is possibly TRBD1 or TRBD2 (5 bases each). Germline lookup yields CDR1 MDHEN and CDR2 SYDVKM. This CDR3 spans 14 amino acids. Trimming removed 8 bases at V and 5 bases at J, with 19 bases between. CDR3 sequence: CASHRGADSNEQYF. Here the CDR3 DNA reads TGTGCCAGCCACCGGGGCGCGGATTCCAACGAGCAGTACTTC.

This clone was seen more than once but under ten times. The rearrangement uses TRBV28 and TRBJ1-1; D is undetermined. CDR1 MDHEN and CDR2 SYDVKM come from the germline V gene. This CDR3 is built from 12 residues. Trimming took 4 bases from V and 7 from J, leaving 10 bases between them. The CDR3 is CASSWAGREAFF. As DNA, the CDR3 is TGTGCCAGCAGTTGGGCGGGCCGTGAAGCTTTCTTT. Drawing the rest from reference TRBV28 and TRBJ1-1, the complete variable domain is DVKVTQSSRYLVKRTGEKVFLECVQDMDHENMFWYRQDPGLGLRLIYFSYDVKMKEKGDIPEGYSVSREKKERFSLILESASTNQTSMYLCASSWAGREAFFGQGTRLTVV.

The chain has TRBV15 and TRBJ1-2; TRBD1 matches at 7 bases. J gave up 8 bases and V 4 bases, and 7 bases lay outside the gene matches. CDR1 and CDR2 (germline): LNHNV, YYDKDF (reference sequence). This CDR3 spans 13 amino acids. The CDR3 reads CATSKNRGAGYTF. Written as DNA, the CDR3 is TGTGCCACCAGCAAGAACAGGGGAGCGGGCTACACCTTC.

This rearrangement joins TRBV6-5 to TRBJ2-3; D ambiguous. Germline-derived CDR1 and CDR2 are MNHEY and SVGAGI. V gave up 6 bases and J gave up 4 bases, with 17 bases separating them. There are 15 residues in the CDR3. The CDR3 DNA follows: TGTGCCAGCAGACCAAATGGGCTTGGGCCAGATACGCAGTATTTT. This codes for CASRPNGLGPDTQYF.

The chain is built from TRBV28 and TRBJ1-5, with 8 bases that match TRBD1. V lost 1 base, J lost 11 bases, and 7 bases stayed unmatched. Germline assignment: CDR1 MDHEN and CDR2 SYDVKM. CDR3 length: 14 amino acids. The CDR3 DNA follows: TGTGCCAGCAGTTTATTTCGACAGGGGTCTTCCCAGCATTTT. Translation: CASSLFRQGSSQHF. Complete variable domain (other parts from reference TRBV28 and TRBJ1-5): DVKVTQSSRYLVKRTGEKVFLECVQDMDHENMFWYRQDPGLGLRLIYFSYDVKMKEKGDIPEGYSVSREKKERFSLILESASTNQTSMYLCASSLFRQGSSQHFGDGTRLSIL.

The chain carries TRBV27 and TRBJ2-4; D unclear. Germline CDR1 and CDR2: MNHEY and SMNVEV (reference sequence). V was pared by 3 bases and J by 0 bases, with 12 bases between. The CDR3 extends over 16 amino acids. This CDR3 reads CASSFEDHVAKNIQYF. DNA of the CDR3: TGTGCCAGCAGTTTTGAGGACCACGTAGCCAAAAACATTCAGTACTTC.

The chain carries TRBV4-3 and TRBJ2-7; 8 nucleotides line up with TRBD1. This CDR3 is built from 19 residues. Germline values: CDR1 LGHNA, CDR2 YSLEER. The trim removed 0 bases at V and 0 bases at J, leaving 13 bases unmatched. CDR3 loop: CASSQDADRVLGSSYEQYF. CDR3 DNA sequence: TGCGCCAGCAGCCAAGATGCGGACAGGGTGCTTGGGAGCTCCTACGAGCAGTACTTC.

The chain uses TRBV7-9 and TRBJ2-7, with 12 bases matching TRBD1. Germline assignment: CDR1 SEHNR and CDR2 FQNEAQ (reference sequence). This CDR3 is built from 15 residues. V trimming: 6 bases; J trimming: 3 bases; junction bases outside the gene matches: 6. The CDR3 is CASSPRDRGLYEQYF. The CDR3 nucleotides are TGTGCCAGCAGTCCTCGGGACAGGGGGCTCTACGAGCAGTACTTC.

The genes are TRBV7-9 and TRBJ2-7; 7 bases line up with TRBD1. The CDR3 length is 15 residues. Germline V lookup: CDR1 SEHNR, CDR2 FQNEAQ (reference sequence). The J segment lost 1 base and the V segment lost 5 bases, leaving 8 bases of the junction unmatched. The CDR3 sequence is CASSRSQGVSYEQYF. CDR3 nucleotides: TGTGCCAGCAGCCGGAGCCAGGGGGTGTCCTACGAGCAGTACTTC.

This clone was seen just once. The sample has other DNA sequences that encode this CDR3 too. The chain recombines TRBV27 with TRBJ2-7; possibly TRBD2 for D (8 bases). This CDR3 has 14 amino acids. V was pared by 6 bases and J by 7 bases, with 19 bases between. Germline CDR1 and CDR2: MNHEY and SMNVEV (reference sequence). CDR3 sequence: CASSPGGGGYEQYF. Written as DNA, the CDR3 is TGTGCCAGCAGCCCGGGAGGGGGCGGGTATGAGCAGTACTTC.

The chain is built from TRBV5-5 and TRBJ1-1; D is ambiguous. Germline loops: CDR1 SGHKS, CDR2 YYEKEE (reference sequence). Trimming left V 4 bases short and J 7 bases short, with 14 bases between. The CDR3 has 13 amino acids. The CDR3 loop reads CASSKDQTGEAFF. For the CDR3, the DNA is TGTGCCAGCAGCAAGGACCAAACGGGTGAAGCTTTCTTT. Full variable domain (outside the CDR3, taken from reference TRBV5-5 and TRBJ1-1): DAGVTQSPTHLIKTRGQQVTLRCSPISGHKSVSWYQQVLGQGPQFIFQYYEKEERGRGNFPDRFSARQFPNYSSELNVNALLLGDSALYLCASSKDQTGEAFFGQGTRLTVV.

The gene calls are TRBV28 and TRBJ1-5; no definite D call. Deletions cut 6 bases from V and 3 bases from J, with 18 bases between. The CDR3 is 16 residues long. Germline V gene lookup returns CDR1 MDHEN and CDR2 SYDVKM. The CDR3, as DNA: TGTGCCAGCAGCCCCCGCGGGGTGGGAGACAATCAGCCCCAGCATTTT. Amino acid sequence: CASSPRGVGDNQPQHF.

The CDR3 bases are TGCGCCAGCAGCCAAAACCCAGGGGGCATTGGCTACACCTTC. Its protein is CASSQNPGGIGYTF. The chain combines TRBV4-3 with TRBJ1-2; TRBD1 matches 8 bases. V shed 2 bases, J shed 7 bases, and the junction held 6 bases outside the gene matches. This CDR3 is built from 14 residues. Germline lookup yields CDR1 LGHNA and CDR2 YSLEER.

This clone turned up a few times. The chain recombines TRBV5-4 with TRBJ2-7; D perhaps matches TRBD2 (6 bases). This CDR3 has 12 amino acids. Per germline, CDR1 SGHNT and CDR2 YYREEE (reference sequence). V gave up 3 bases and J gave up 6 bases, with 10 bases separating them. CDR3 nucleotides: TGTGCCAGCAGCTGGGAGGTGGGCGAGCAGTACTTC. Protein: CASSWEVGEQYF.

The chain has TRBV5-4 and TRBJ2-1; 12 positions agree with TRBD2. There are 16 residues in the CDR3. The V and J ends lost 4 bases and 6 bases, in that order; junction bases with no gene match: 8. Germline CDR1 and CDR2: SGHNT and YYREEE (reference sequence). The CDR3 DNA sequence: TGTGCCAGCAGCGCGGAACTAGCGGGAGGCCCCAATGAGCAGTTCTTC. It translates to CASSAELAGGPNEQFF. Combining the CDR3 with reference TRBV5-4 and TRBJ2-1 gives the whole variable domain ETGVTQSPTHLIKTRGQQVTLRCSSQSGHNTVSWYQQALGQGPQFIFQYYREEENGRGNFPPRFSGLQFPNYSSELNVNALELDDSALYLCASSAELAGGPNEQFFGPGTRLTVL.

The V gene is TRBV9, the J gene TRBJ2-2; D unresolved. Germline CDR1 reads SGDLS; CDR2 reads YYNGEE. V was clipped by 0 bases and J by 7 bases, with 10 bases between them. The CDR3 spans 14 residues. This CDR3 reads CASSVETARGELFF. As DNA, the CDR3 is TGTGCCAGCAGCGTAGAAACCGCGCGCGGGGAGCTGTTTTTT.

V is TRBV4-2 and J is TRBJ1-5, with 7 bases lining up with TRBD1. The germline gives CDR1 LGHNA, CDR2 YNFKEQ. CDR3 length equals 18 residues. J was trimmed by 6 bases and V by 0 bases; bases with no gene match: 14. The CDR3 sequence is CASSQDPVTVEGAQPQHF. The CDR3 DNA sequence: TGTGCCAGCAGCCAAGATCCGGTCACGGTGGAGGGGGCTCAGCCCCAGCATTTT.

The V and J genes are TRBV29-1 and TRBJ2-5; D is perhaps TRBD1 (5 bases). Between the trimmed V and J ends, which lost 7 bases and 4 bases, there was a span of 13 bases. Germline CDR1 and CDR2: SQVTM and ANQGSEA. This CDR3 has 12 amino acids. The CDR3 reads CSGVGAGETQYF. The CDR3 region has the DNA TGCAGCGGAGTAGGGGCAGGAGAGACCCAGTACTTC.

The chain combines TRBV4-2 with TRBJ2-5; 10 bases fit TRBD2. Germline V lookup: CDR1 LGHNA, CDR2 YNFKEQ. J gave up 7 bases and V 0 bases, and 14 bases lay outside the gene matches. The CDR3 covers 18 residues. The CDR3 loop is CASSQDLRLAGVEGTQYF. The CDR3 DNA follows: TGTGCCAGCAGCCAAGATCTGCGGCTAGCGGGAGTAGAAGGGACCCAGTACTTC.

The rearrangement uses TRBV4-2 and TRBJ1-5, with D uncertain. Per germline, CDR1 LGHNA and CDR2 YNFKEQ. Trimming removed 0 bases from V and 7 bases from J, with 7 bases in between. The CDR3 is 13 amino acids. The DNA of the CDR3 is TGTGCCAGCAGCCAAGATGAAGGGCAGCCCCAGCATTTT. The encoded protein is CASSQDEGQPQHF.

The chain combines TRBV6-5 with TRBJ2-1, with 8 bases identical to TRBD1. V lost 8 bases to trimming and J lost 7 bases; unmatched junction nucleotides: 4. In germline, CDR1 is MNHEY, CDR2 SVGAGI. The CDR3 loop spans 12 amino acids. Here the CDR3 reads CASRTGKNEQFF. The CDR3 DNA is TGTGCCAGCCGGACAGGGAAAAATGAGCAGTTCTTC.

In this sample, this clone turned up a few times. The V call is TRBV5-4, the J call TRBJ2-1; D gene ambiguous. Germline lookup yields CDR1 SGHNT and CDR2 YYREEE (reference sequence). V shed 0 bases and J shed 9 bases, with 13 bases lying between them. CDR3 length: 14 residues. Here the CDR3 DNA reads TGTGCCAGCAGCTTGGCCGCGGCCACGGGTGAGCAGTTCTTC. Encoded protein: CASSLAAATGEQFF.

This clone was found once. The CDR3 DNA is TGTGCCAGCAGTGAGCCACCAGGGGTGTTGGGCGAAAAACTGTTTTTT. Protein: CASSEPPGVLGEKLFF. The chain combines TRBV6-1 with TRBJ1-4; the D gene is possibly TRBD1 (6 bases). The length of the CDR3 is 16 residues. The germline V gene has CDR1 MNHNS and CDR2 SASEGT. Trimming cost V 3 bases and J 8 bases, with 19 bases left between them.

The count of this clone is one. The V gene is TRBV7-3, the J gene TRBJ2-7, with D possibly matching TRBD2 (5 bases). Germline V gives CDR1 SGHTA, CDR2 FQGTGA. V lost 4 bases to trimming and J lost 0 bases, with 13 bases between them. The CDR3 sequence is 15 residues long. The DNA of the CDR3 is TGTGCCAGCAGCTCGTGGGAGTCCGGCTCCTACGAGCAGTACTTC. Residues: CASSSWESGSYEQYF. The full variable domain, with the rest looked up from reference TRBV7-3 and TRBJ2-7, is GAGVSQTPSNKVTEKGKYVELRCDPISGHTALYWYRQSLGQGPEFLIYFQGTGAADDSGLPNDRFFAVRPEGSVSTLKIQRTERGDSAVYLCASSSWESGSYEQYFGPGTRLTVT.

V and J are TRBV20-1 and TRBJ2-5; D gene ambiguous. V was trimmed by 1 base and J by 5 bases, leaving 5 bases between them. Germline V gene data show CDR1 as DFQATT and CDR2 as SNEGSKA (reference sequence). The CDR3 contains 11 residues. In DNA form, the CDR3 reads TGCAGTGCTAGAGCCCCGGAGACCCAGTACTTC. Amino acids: CSARAPETQYF.